These T cell receptor beta chains were read from a single sample in a study of blood T cell repertoires in COVID-19. Clones were sequenced by immunoSEQ multiplex PCR, and TCRdb holds only the in-frame ones, with some missing. The profile shows about 64,000 clones, approximately 80% of them singletons. The sequenced material came from peripheral blood. The receptors come from an elderly man with acute or convalescent COVID-19. Both conserved end residues are trimmed from each CDR3. Some rows mark clone size as missing; the rest say once, few, many or name a class of expanded clone.

v_call: TRBV11-1; clone_size: NA; j_call: TRBJ1-1; cdr3_aa: ASSPQRNTEAF
v_call: TRBV18; clone_size: NA; j_call: TRBJ2-1; cdr3_aa: ASSATGTGGYNEQF
v_call: TRBV5-1; clone_size: NA; j_call: TRBJ1-6; cdr3_aa: ASSLEGQGRINSPLH
v_call: TRBV3-1/TRBV3-2; clone_size: once; j_call: TRBJ1-2; cdr3_aa: ASSPRDREGYT
v_call: TRBV1; clone_size: NA; j_call: TRBJ1-5; cdr3_aa: TGRDQPQH
v_call: TRBV2; clone_size: once; j_call: TRBJ1-2; cdr3_aa: ASLRTGNSYGYT
v_call: TRBV2; clone_size: NA; j_call: TRBJ2-2; cdr3_aa: ASSDVWGAGGRTGELF
v_call: TRBV6-5; clone_size: NA; j_call: TRBJ1-1; cdr3_aa: ASSAAGTGDTGAF
v_call: TRBV10-3; clone_size: NA; j_call: TRBJ1-2; cdr3_aa: AISESGSNYGYT
v_call: TRBV2; clone_size: NA; j_call: TRBJ2-7; cdr3_aa: ATTRDRSSTEQY